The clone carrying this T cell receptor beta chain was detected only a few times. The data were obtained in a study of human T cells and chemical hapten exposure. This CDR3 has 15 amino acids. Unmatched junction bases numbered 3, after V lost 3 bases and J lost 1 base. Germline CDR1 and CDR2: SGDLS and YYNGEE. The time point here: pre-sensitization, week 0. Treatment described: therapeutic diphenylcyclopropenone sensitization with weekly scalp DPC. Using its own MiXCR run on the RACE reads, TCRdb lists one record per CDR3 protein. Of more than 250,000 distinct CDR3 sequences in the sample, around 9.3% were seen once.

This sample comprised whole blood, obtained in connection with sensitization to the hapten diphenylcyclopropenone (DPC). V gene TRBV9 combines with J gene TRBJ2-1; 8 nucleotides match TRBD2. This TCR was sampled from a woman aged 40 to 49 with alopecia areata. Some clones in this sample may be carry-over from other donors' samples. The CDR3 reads CASSGGRRSYNEQFF. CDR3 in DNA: TGTGCCAGCAGCGGCGGGAGGAGGTCCTACAATGAGCAGTTCTTC.